This T cell receptor (beta chain) originates from a study of shared clonotypes between healthy human individuals. Study-wide context: Ranging from 18 to 49 in age, donors were a couple of women and a few men.

Deep was the level used in running the assay. Ten immunoSEQ deep assay plates were used by the authors to sequence unsorted PBMC DNA. Here immunoSEQ multiplex PCR was the method, and the copy in TCRdb shows in-frame clones only, minus some. Among around 500,000 clones listed, more than 75% were seen once. Whole-study findings and limits: There were few donors, and this limited the genetic and exposure-history diversity represented.

This CDR3 region has 14 residues. V lost 2 bases to trimming and J lost 7 bases, with 11 bases between them. CDR1 is SGHVS and CDR2 is FQNEAQ in the germline V gene. Comment on this clone: The antigen remains undetermined.

The receptor comes from a woman in her 40s in good health. Some clones in this sample may be carry-over from other donors' samples. Specimen: PBMCs. The gene calls are TRBV7-8 and TRBJ1-4; the D gene is possibly TRBD1 (6 bases). CDR3 coding DNA: TGTGCCAGCAGCTTAAACAGGGCTGGTGAAAAACTGTTTTTT. This sequence encodes CASSLNRAGEKLFF. The entire variable domain, with the rest obtained from reference TRBV7-8 and TRBJ1-4, is as follows: GAGVSQSPRYKVAKRGQDVALRCDPISGHVSLFWYQQALGQGPEFLTYFQNEAQLDKSGLPSDRFFAERPEGSVSTLKIQRTQQEDSAVYLCASSLNRAGEKLFFGSGTQLSVL.